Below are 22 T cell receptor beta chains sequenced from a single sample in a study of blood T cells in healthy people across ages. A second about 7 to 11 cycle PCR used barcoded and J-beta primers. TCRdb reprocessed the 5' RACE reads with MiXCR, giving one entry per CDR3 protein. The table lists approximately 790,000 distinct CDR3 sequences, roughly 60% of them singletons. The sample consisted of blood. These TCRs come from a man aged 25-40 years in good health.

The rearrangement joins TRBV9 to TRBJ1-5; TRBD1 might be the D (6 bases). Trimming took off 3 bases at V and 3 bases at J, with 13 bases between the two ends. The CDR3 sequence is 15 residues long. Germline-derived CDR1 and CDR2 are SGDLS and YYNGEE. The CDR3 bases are TGTGCCAGCAGCGGATCAGACAGGACCAATCAGCCCCAGCATTTT. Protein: CASSGSDRTNQPQHF.

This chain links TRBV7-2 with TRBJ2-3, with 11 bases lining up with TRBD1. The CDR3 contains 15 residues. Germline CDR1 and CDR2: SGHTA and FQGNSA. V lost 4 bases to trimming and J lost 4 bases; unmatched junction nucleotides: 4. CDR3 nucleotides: TGTGCCAGCAGCTGGGGACAGGGGGGATCAGATACGCAGTATTTT. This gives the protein CASSWGQGGSDTQYF.

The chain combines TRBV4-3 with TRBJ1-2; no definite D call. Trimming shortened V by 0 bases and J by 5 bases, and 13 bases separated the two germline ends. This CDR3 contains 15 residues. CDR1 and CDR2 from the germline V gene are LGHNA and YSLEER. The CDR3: CASSQDKPKMYGYTF. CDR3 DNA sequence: TGCGCCAGCAGCCAAGACAAGCCTAAGATGTATGGCTACACCTTC.

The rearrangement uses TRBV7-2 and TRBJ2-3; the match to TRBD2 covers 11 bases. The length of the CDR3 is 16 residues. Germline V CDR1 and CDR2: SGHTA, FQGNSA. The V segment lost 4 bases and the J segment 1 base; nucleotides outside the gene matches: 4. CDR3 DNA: TGTGCCAGCAGCTCATTAGCGGGGGGGGGCACAGATACGCAGTATTTT. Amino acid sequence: CASSSLAGGGTDTQYF.

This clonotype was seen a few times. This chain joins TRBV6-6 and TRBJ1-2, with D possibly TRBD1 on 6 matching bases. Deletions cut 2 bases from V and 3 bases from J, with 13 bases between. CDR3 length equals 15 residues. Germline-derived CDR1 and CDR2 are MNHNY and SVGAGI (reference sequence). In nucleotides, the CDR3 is TGTGCCAGCAGTTACCGGGACACCGATCACTATGGCTACACCTTC. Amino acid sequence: CASSYRDTDHYGYTF.

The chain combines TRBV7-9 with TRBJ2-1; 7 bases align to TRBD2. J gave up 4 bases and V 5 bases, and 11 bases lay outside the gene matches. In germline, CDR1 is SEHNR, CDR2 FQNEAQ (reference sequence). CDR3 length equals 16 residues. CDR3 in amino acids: CASSPLGLAAYNEQFF. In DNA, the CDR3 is TGTGCCAGCAGCCCCCTGGGGCTAGCGGCTTACAATGAGCAGTTCTTC.

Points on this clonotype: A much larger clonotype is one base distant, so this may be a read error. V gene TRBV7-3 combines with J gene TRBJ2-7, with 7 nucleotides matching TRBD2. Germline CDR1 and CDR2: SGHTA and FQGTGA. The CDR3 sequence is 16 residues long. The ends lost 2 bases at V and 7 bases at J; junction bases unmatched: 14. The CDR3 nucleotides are TGTGCCAGCAGCTTATACGCTAGCGGTACTGGAGATGAGCAGTACTTC. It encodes CASSLYASGTGDEQYF. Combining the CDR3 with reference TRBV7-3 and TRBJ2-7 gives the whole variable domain GAGVSQTPSNKVTEKGKYVELRCDPISGHTALYWYRQSLGQGPEFLIYFQGTGAADDSGLPNDRFFAVRPEGSVSTLKIQRTERGDSAVYLCASSLYASGTGDEQYFGPGTRLTVT.

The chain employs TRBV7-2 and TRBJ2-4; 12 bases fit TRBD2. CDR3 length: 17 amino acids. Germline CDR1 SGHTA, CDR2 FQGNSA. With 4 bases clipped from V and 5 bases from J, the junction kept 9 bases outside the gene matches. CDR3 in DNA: TGTGCCAGCAGCTCGACTAGCGGGGGATCGACCGAAAACATTCAGTACTTC. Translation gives CASSSTSGGSTENIQYF. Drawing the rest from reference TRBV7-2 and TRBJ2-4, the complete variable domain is GAGVSQSPSNKVTEKGKDVELRCDPISGHTALYWYRQSLGQGLEFLIYFQGNSAPDKSGLPSDRFSAERTGGSVSTLTIQRTQQEDSAVYLCASSSTSGGSTENIQYFGAGTRLSVL.

The CDR3 bases are TGCAGTGCTACTGGGGGTCCTGCATCCTACGAGCAGTACTTC. It translates to CSATGGPASYEQYF. The rearrangement joins TRBV20-1 to TRBJ2-7; either TRBD1 or TRBD2 may supply D (5 bases each). The CDR3 sequence is 14 residues long. Germline CDR1 DFQATT, CDR2 SNEGSKA (reference sequence). V was clipped by 4 bases and J by 1 base, with 14 bases between them.

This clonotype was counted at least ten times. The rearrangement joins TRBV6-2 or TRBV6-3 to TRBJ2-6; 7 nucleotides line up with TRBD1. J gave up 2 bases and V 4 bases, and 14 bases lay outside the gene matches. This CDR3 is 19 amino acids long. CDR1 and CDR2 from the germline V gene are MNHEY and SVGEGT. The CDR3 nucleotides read TGTGCCAGCAGTTCGATGACAGGGTTCTTCTCGGCTGGGGCCAACGTCCTGACTTTC. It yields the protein CASSSMTGFFSAGANVLTF.

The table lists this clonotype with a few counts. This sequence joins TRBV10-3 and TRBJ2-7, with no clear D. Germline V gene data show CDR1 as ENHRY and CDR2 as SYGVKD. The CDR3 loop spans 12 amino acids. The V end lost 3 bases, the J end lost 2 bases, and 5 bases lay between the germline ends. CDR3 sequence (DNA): TGTGCCATCAGTGACCGACCCTACGAGCAGTACTTC. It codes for CAISDRPYEQYF.

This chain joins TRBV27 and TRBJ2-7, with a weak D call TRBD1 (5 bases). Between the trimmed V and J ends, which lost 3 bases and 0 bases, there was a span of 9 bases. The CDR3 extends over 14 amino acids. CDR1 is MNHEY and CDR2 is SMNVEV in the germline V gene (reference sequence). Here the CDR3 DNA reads TGTGCCAGCAGTTTTAAACAGGACTCCTACGAGCAGTACTTC. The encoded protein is CASSFKQDSYEQYF.

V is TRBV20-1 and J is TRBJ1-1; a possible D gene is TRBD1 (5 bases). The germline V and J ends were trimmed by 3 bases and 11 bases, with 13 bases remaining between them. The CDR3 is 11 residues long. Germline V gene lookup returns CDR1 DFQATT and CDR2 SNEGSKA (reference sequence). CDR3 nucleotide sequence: TGCAGTGCTAGTGTTCGGGGCGGGGCTTTCTTT. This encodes CSASVRGGAFF.

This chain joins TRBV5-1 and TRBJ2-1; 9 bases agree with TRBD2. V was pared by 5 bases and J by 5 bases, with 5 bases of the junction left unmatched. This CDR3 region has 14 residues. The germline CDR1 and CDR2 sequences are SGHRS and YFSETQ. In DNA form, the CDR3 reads TGCGCCAGCAGGCGGGGGGGCTTGGACAATGAGCAGTTCTTC. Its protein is CASRRGGLDNEQFF.

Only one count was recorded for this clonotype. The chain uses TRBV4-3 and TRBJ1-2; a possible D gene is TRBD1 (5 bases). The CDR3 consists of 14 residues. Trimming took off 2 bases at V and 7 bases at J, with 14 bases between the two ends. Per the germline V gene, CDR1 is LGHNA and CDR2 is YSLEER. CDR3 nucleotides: TGCGCCAGCAGCCAACGGGGCAGTTACTTTGGCTACACCTTC. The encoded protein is CASSQRGSYFGYTF.

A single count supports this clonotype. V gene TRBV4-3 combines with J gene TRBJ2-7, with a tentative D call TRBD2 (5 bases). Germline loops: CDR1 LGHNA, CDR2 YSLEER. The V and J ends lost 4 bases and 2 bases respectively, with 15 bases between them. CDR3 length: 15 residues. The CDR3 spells CASSPGVSQTYEQYF. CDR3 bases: TGCGCCAGCAGCCCCGGGGTCTCCCAGACCTACGAGCAGTACTTC.

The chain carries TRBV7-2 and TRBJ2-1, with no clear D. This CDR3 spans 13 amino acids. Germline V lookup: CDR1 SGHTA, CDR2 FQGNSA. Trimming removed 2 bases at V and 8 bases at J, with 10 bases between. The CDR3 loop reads CASSLPSTHEQFF. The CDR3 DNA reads TGTGCCAGCAGCTTACCTTCGACCCATGAGCAGTTCTTC.

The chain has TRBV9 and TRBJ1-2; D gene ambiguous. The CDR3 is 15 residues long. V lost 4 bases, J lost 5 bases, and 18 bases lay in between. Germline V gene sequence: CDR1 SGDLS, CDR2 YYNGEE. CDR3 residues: CASSTFKAPFYGYTF. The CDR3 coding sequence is TGTGCCAGCAGCACTTTTAAGGCTCCCTTTTATGGCTACACCTTC. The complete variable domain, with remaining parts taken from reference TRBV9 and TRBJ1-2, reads DSGVTQTPKHLITATGQRVTLRCSPRSGDLSVYWYQQSLDQGLQFLIQYYNGEERAKGNILERFSAQQFPDLHSELNLSSLELGDSALYFCASSTFKAPFYGYTFGSGTRLTVV.

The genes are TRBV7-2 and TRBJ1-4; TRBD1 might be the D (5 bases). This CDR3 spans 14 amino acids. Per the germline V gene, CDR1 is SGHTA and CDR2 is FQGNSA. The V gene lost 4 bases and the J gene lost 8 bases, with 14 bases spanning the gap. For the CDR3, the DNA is TGTGCCAGCAGCTCGGGACCGCAGAGGGAAAAACTGTTTTTT. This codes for CASSSGPQREKLFF.

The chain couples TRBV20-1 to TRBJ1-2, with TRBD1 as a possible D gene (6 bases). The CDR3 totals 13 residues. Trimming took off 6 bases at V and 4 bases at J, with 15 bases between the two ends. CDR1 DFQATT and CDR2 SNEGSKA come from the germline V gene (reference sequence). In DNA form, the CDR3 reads TGCAGTGCCCCTCACAGGGAAGGCTATGGCTACACCTTC. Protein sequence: CSAPHREGYGYTF.

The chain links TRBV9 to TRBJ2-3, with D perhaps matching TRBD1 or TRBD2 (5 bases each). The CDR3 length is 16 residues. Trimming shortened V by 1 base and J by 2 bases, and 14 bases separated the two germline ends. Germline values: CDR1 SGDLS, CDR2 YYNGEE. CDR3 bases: TGTGCCAGCAGCGTAAACCGGGACCCCACCACAGATACGCAGTATTTT. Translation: CASSVNRDPTTDTQYF. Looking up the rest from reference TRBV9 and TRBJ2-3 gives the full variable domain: DSGVTQTPKHLITATGQRVTLRCSPRSGDLSVYWYQQSLDQGLQFLIQYYNGEERAKGNILERFSAQQFPDLHSELNLSSLELGDSALYFCASSVNRDPTTDTQYFGPGTRLTVL.

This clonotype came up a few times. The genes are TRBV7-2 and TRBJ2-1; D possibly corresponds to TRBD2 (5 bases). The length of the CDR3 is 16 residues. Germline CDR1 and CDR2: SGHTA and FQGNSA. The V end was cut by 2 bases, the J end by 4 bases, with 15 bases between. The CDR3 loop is CASSLREASSYNEQFF. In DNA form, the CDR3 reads TGTGCCAGCAGCTTACGCGAGGCTAGCAGTTACAATGAGCAGTTCTTC.